The clone carrying this T cell receptor (beta chain) is a singleton in its sample. Its specificity is unknown. The record originates from a study of cytomegalovirus exposure and HLA in healthy donors. The PCR contained 60 Vbeta and 13 Jbeta primers. Original processing methods: Per a later analysis, the number of unique TCR beta chains was roughly 80 million, of which 9 million to 14 million were shared. Only in-frame clones appear in the TCRdb table, and some are missing; sequencing was by immunoSEQ multiplex PCR. D and trimming come from the DNA, and the V and J calls and clone size come from that table. The sample holds fewer than 150,000 clones, less than 85% seen once. Study-wide results and limits: In a later analysis, HLA-C alleles had the fewest associated TCRs, DRB1 alleles the most. Later on, an analysis tied 15,000 or so TCR beta sequences to HLA alleles at 0.05 false discovery rate.

CDR3 length: 16 residues. Germline CDR1 LNHNV, CDR2 YYDKDF (reference sequence). V was clipped by 4 bases and J by 7 bases, with 19 bases between them. The sequencing sample was made of PBMCs. The chain has TRBV15 and TRBJ1-4; D is unclear. The clonotype comes from a middle-aged man in good health and CMV-seropositive. As DNA, the CDR3 is TGTGCCACCAGCAAGTTGGTCTCCACAGCAGGTGAAAAACTGTTTTTT. This gives the protein CATSKLVSTAGEKLFF.